This T cell receptor (beta chain) comes out of a study of shared clonotypes between healthy human individuals. Sequencing was performed with immunoSEQ multiplex PCR; in TCRdb, only in-frame clones are kept and a portion is missing. The repertoire consists of roughly 2,500,000 clones, with approximately 93% occurring once and the leading ten covering roughly 0.39%. In the case of this clone: Its antigen remains unknown.

Overall study findings and caveats: In general, naive subsets displayed greater estimated richness than memory subsets did. Large depth notwithstanding, sorted-subset sequencing proved incomplete by rarefaction.

The sample comprised naive CD4+ T cells from PBMCs. Subset reported: CD45RA+ positively selected. The TCR comes from a man younger than 35 in good health. Some clones in this sample may be carry-over from other donors' samples.

CDR3 sequence (DNA): TGCGCCAGCAGATTAGCGGCTCGCTCCTACGAGCAGTACTTC. Encoded protein: CASRLAARSYEQYF. The rearrangement links TRBV10-1 to TRBJ2-7; a possible D gene is TRBD2 (6 bases). Germline V gene data show CDR1 as WNHNN and CDR2 as SYGVQD (reference sequence). The CDR3 loop spans 14 amino acids. V was cut by 6 bases and J by 0 bases, with 12 bases left in between.